These 13 T cell receptor beta chains were all obtained from the same sample, sequenced in a study of T cells in Graves' hyperthyroidism and ophthalmopathy. Amplification yielded TCR beta CDR3 regions, with RNA transcripts as the source. The study used the HTBI primer set for a first-round RT-PCR of the TCR CDR3. TCRdb independently ran MiXCR on the multiplex PCR reads; one entry per CDR3 protein. The sample has approximately 510,000 distinct CDR3 sequences; over 45% are singletons. The sequencing input was peripheral blood or thyroid tissue (not recorded which). All receptors come from an adult woman with Graves' disease, either hyperthyroidism or ophthalmopathy (not recorded which).

This rearrangement joins TRBV7-8 to TRBJ2-7, with TRBD1 identical over 8 bases. CDR1 is SGHVS and CDR2 is FQNEAQ in the germline V gene. The length of the CDR3 is 15 residues. V shed 5 bases, J shed 6 bases, and the junction held 12 bases outside the gene matches. This CDR3 is CASSSTRQGPGEQYF. CDR3 bases: TGTGCCAGCAGCAGTACTAGACAGGGGCCTGGCGAGCAGTACTTC.

This clonotype has ten or more counts. The V and J genes are TRBV10-3 and TRBJ2-7, with D hard to call. V lost 8 bases and J lost 4, with 24 bases in between. Germline assignment: CDR1 ENHRY and CDR2 SYGVKD. This CDR3 has 16 amino acids. As DNA, the CDR3 is TGTGCCATCGATCTGTTCGGCCCGGTCCGGCTTTACGAGCAGTACTTC. The encoded protein is CAIDLFGPVRLYEQYF.

Turning to this clonotype: This clone may be a read error of a much larger clone one base away. This rearrangement joins TRBV10-3 to TRBJ1-2; D is ambiguous. The germline V gene has CDR1 ENHRY and CDR2 SYGVKD. The CDR3 length is 12 residues. The V gene lost 5 bases and the J gene lost 14 bases, with 18 bases spanning the gap. CDR3 region: CAISYPDGLWTF. CDR3 coding DNA: TGTGCCATCAGTTACCCTGACGGCCTGTGGACCTTC.

Ten or more counts support this clonotype. This rearrangement joins TRBV2 to TRBJ1-1; the D gene is possibly TRBD1 (5 bases). The V gene lost 7 bases and the J gene lost 5 bases, with 8 bases spanning the gap. The CDR3 runs to 11 residues. Germline CDR1 reads SNHLY; CDR2 reads FYNNEI. The CDR3 nucleotides are TGTGCCAGCAACGGGGGGACTGAAGCTTTCTTT. It is translated as CASNGGTEAFF. Supplemented by reference TRBV2 and TRBJ1-1, the full variable domain reads EPEVTQTPSHQVTQMGQEVILRCVPISNHLYFYWYRQILGQKVEFLVSFYNNEISEKSEIFDDQFSVERPDGSNFTLKIRSTKLEDSAMYFCASNGGTEAFFGQGTRLTVV.

The CDR3: CASSFDRDSPLHF. DNA of the CDR3: TGTGCCAGCAGCTTCGACAGGGATTCACCCCTCCACTTT. The rearrangement joins TRBV7-9 to TRBJ1-6; 7 bases are shared with TRBD1. Germline-derived CDR1 and CDR2 are SEHNR and FQNEAQ (reference sequence). CDR3 length: 13 residues. The J segment lost 8 bases and the V segment lost 3 bases, leaving 1 base of the junction unmatched. The entire variable domain, with the rest obtained from reference TRBV7-9 and TRBJ1-6, is as follows: DTGVSQNPRHKITKRGQNVTFRCDPISEHNRLYWYRQTLGQGPEFLTYFQNEAQLEKSRLLSDRFSAERPKGSFSTLEIQRTEQGDSAMYLCASSFDRDSPLHFGNGTRLTVT.

The J gene is TRBJ1-4, the V gene TRBV28; 8 bases are a match to TRBD1. This CDR3 contains 15 residues. CDR1 MDHEN and CDR2 SYDVKM come from the germline V gene. The J segment lost 5 bases and the V segment lost 6 bases, leaving 8 bases of the junction unmatched. CDR3 in DNA: TGTGCCAGCAGCTCCCAGACAGGGGAGAATGAAAAACTGTTTTTT. As protein: CASSSQTGENEKLFF.

Ten or more counts support this clonotype. This chain uses TRBV20-1 with TRBJ2-7; D gene ambiguous. Germline values: CDR1 DFQATT, CDR2 SNEGSKA (reference sequence). The CDR3 spans 14 residues. V lost 5 bases and J 5 bases, leaving 19 bases between the germline ends. Here the CDR3 DNA reads TGCAGTGCTCTTGACTTAGGCGGTCGCAACGAGCAGTACTTC. Its translation is CSALDLGGRNEQYF.

As concerns this clonotype: A read error may be the cause here, since a much bigger clone is one base away. The CDR3 does not end in the conserved phenylalanine or tryptophan, so this is likely a read error. CDR3 nucleotide sequence: TGTGCCAGCAGCCAAGTTATGGGAGGGTCGGCCTACGAGCAGTACTCC. Protein product: CASSQVMGGSAYEQYS. The chain uses TRBV14 and TRBJ2-7; 7 nucleotides line up with TRBD2. In germline, CDR1 is SGHDN, CDR2 FVKESK. V lost 1 base, J lost 2 bases, and 8 bases stayed unmatched. The CDR3 has 16 residues.

As concerns this clonotype: Likely a read error: the CDR3 ends without its conserved phenylalanine or tryptophan. The V and J genes are TRBV29-1 and TRBJ1-1; weak D call: TRBD1 (5 bases). CDR1 and CDR2 from the germline V gene are SQVTM and ANQGSEA. Trimming pared 4 bases from V and 6 bases from J, leaving 24 bases between. CDR3 length: 16 amino acids. CDR3 amino acids: CSVVPSTGPRGAEAFS. The CDR3 DNA reads as TGCAGCGTTGTCCCTTCGACGGGACCTAGAGGCGCTGAAGCTTTCTCT.

This clonotype showed up many times. This chain connects TRBV7-8 to TRBJ2-7; no clear D. CDR3 length: 15 residues. Germline CDR1 and CDR2: SGHVS and FQNEAQ. Trimming cost V 5 bases and J 6 bases, with 20 bases left between them. CDR3 sequence: CASSPGLVQACEQYF. The CDR3 nucleotides read TGTGCCAGCAGCCCAGGCCTAGTTCAAGCCTGCGAGCAGTACTTC.

The rearrangement uses TRBV9 and TRBJ2-7, with 9 bases identical to TRBD1. The CDR3 has 17 residues. Germline V gene lookup returns CDR1 SGDLS and CDR2 YYNGEE. The V segment lost 4 bases and the J segment 3 bases; nucleotides outside the gene matches: 14. CDR3 protein: CASSLAGQGPSDYEQYF. The CDR3 coding sequence is TGTGCCAGCAGCTTGGCCGGACAGGGGCCTTCAGACTACGAGCAGTACTTC.

The chain uses TRBV19 and TRBJ1-1, with a possible D match to TRBD1 (5 bases). The V end lost 10 bases, the J end lost 9 bases, and 15 bases lay between the germline ends. Looked up from germline, CDR1 is LNHDA and CDR2 is SQIVND (reference sequence). The CDR3 runs 11 residues. The CDR3 is CATQEASKAFF. The CDR3 DNA sequence: TGTGCCACACAGGAGGCGTCTAAAGCTTTCTTT.

The chain joins TRBV12-3 or TRBV12-4 to TRBJ2-5; TRBD1 agrees at 7 bases. The CDR3 covers 12 residues. With 5 bases clipped from V and 7 bases from J, the junction kept 4 bases outside the gene matches. In DNA, the CDR3 is TGTGCCAGCAGTAGGGACAGAGTGACCCAGTACTTC. This gives the protein CASSRDRVTQYF.